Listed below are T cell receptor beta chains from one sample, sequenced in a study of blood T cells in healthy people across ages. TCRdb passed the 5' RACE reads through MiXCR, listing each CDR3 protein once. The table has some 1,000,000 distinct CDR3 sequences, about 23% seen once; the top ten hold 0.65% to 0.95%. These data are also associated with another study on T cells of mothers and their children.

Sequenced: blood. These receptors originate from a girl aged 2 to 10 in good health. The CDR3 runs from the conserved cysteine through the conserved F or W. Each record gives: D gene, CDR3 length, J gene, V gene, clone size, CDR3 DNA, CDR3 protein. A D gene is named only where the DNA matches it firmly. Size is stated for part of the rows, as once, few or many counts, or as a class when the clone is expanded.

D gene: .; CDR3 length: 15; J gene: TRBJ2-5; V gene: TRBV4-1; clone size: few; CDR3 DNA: TGCGCCAGCAGCCCCTTTAGGGATTCAGGGGAGACCCAGTACTTC; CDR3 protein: CASSPFRDSGETQYF
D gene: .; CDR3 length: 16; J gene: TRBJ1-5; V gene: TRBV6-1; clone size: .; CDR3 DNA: TGTGCCAGCAGTGAACCCGACGGTTATAGCAATCAGCCCCAGCATTTT; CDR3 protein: CASSEPDGYSNQPQHF
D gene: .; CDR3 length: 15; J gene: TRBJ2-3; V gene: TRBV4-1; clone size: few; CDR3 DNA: TGCGCCAGCAGCCCTCAGCTGGAAATAGGAGATACGCAGTATTTT; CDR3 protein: CASSPQLEIGDTQYF
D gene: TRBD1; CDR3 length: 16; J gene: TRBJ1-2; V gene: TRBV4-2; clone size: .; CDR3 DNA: TGTGCCAGCAGCCTGTACCATAGGGGGCGCGACTATGGCGACACCTTC; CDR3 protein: CASSLYHRGRDYGDTF
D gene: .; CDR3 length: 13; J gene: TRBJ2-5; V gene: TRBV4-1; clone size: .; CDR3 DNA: TGCGCCAGCAGATCACCGGGGGTCGAGACCCAGTACTTC; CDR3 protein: CASRSPGVETQYF
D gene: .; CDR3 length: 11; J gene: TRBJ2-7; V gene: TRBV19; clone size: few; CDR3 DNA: TGTGCCACTGCAGGGGCCTACGAGCAGTACTTC; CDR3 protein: CATAGAYEQYF
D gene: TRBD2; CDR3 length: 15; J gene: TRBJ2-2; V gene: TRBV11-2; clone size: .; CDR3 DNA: TGTGCCAGCATCCCAGCGGGGTTCTACACCGGGGAGCTGTTTTTT; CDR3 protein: CASIPAGFYTGELFF
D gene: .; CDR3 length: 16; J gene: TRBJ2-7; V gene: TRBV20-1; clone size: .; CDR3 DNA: TGCAGTGCATACGGGGGCGGGAGTGGTTCGATCTACGAGCAGTACTTC; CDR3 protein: CSAYGGGSGSIYEQYF
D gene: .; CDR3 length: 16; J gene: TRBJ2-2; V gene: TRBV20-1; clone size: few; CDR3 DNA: TGCAGTGCTAGAGACGACAAGACAGGGAACACCGGGGAGCTGTTTTTT; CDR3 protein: CSARDDKTGNTGELFF
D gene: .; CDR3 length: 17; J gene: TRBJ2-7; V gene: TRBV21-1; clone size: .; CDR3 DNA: TGTGCCAGCAGCCCTTCCCTAGGGACAGGGTACACCTACGAGCAGTACTTC; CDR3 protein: CASSPSLGTGYTYEQYF
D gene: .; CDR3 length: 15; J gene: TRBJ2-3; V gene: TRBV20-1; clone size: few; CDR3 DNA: TGCAGTGCTAGAGGAGGGGACCGCTCATTTGATACGCAGTATTTT; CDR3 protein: CSARGGDRSFDTQYF
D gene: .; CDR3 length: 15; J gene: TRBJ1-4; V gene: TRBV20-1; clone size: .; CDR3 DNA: TGCAGTGCTACTCGCTTACAGGAGCCTAATGAAAAACTGTTTTTT; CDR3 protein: CSATRLQEPNEKLFF
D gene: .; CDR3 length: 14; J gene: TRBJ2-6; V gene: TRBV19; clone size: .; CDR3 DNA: TGTGCCAGTACCGTAGATTCTGGGGCCAACGTCCTGACTTTC; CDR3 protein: CASTVDSGANVLTF
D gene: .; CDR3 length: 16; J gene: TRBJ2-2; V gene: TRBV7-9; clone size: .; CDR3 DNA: TGTGCCAGCACTTGGGGGGCGGCCACGAACACCGGGGAGCTGTTTTTT; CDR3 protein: CASTWGAATNTGELFF
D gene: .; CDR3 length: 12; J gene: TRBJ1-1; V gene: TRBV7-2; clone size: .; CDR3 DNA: TGTGCCAGCAGCTTATACAGCACTGAAGCTTTCTTT; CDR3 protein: CASSLYSTEAFF
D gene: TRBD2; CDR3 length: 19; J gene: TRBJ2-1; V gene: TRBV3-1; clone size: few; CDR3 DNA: TGTGCCAGCAGCCAAGATAGACGGGTTGGACTAGCGGACGGGAATGAGCAGTTCTTC; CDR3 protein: CASSQDRRVGLADGNEQFF
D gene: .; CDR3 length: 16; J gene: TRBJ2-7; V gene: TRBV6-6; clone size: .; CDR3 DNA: TGTGCCAGCAGTTACTCGTACAGGGAATCCTCCTACGAGCAGTACTTC; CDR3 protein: CASSYSYRESSYEQYF
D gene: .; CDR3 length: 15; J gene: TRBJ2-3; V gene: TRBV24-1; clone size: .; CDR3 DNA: TGTGCCACCCATGAAGGTTTTAGAAGCGCAGATACGCAGTATTTT; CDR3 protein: CATHEGFRSADTQYF
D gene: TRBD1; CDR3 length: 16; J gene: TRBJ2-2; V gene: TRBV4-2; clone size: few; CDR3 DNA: TGTGCCAGCAGCCAGGGGACAGCTAAATTCACCGGGGAGCTGTCTTTT; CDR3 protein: CASSQGTAKFTGELSF
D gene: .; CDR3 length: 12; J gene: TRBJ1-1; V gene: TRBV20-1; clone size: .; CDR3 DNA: TGCAGTGCCCAGACCCGAGGGTATGAAGCTTTCTTT; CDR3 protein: CSAQTRGYEAFF
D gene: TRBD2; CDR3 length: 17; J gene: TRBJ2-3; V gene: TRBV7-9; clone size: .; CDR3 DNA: TGTGCCAGCAGCCCTACACTAGCGGGGGGGAGGCCAGATACGCAGTATTTT; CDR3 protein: CASSPTLAGGRPDTQYF
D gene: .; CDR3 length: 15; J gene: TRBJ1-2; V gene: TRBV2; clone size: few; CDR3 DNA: TGTGCCAGCACTAGGTCAGGGGACCAAAACTATGGCTACACCTTC; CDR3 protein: CASTRSGDQNYGYTF
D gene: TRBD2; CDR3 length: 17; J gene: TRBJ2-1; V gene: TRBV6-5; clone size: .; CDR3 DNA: TGTGCCAGCAGTTCGCTGACTAAAGCGGGAGCGGTCCATGAGCAGTTCTTC; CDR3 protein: CASSSLTKAGAVHEQFF
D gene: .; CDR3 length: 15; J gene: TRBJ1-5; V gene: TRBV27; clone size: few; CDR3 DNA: TGTGCCAGCAGTTTATCCGGCGGATTCAATCAGCCCCAGCATTTT; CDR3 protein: CASSLSGGFNQPQHF
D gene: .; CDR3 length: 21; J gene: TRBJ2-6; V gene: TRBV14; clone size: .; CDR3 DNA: TGTGCCAGCAGCCAAGGGGCTAAGGGGATTAAGGACTCTTCTGGGGCCAACGTCCTGACTTTC; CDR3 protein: CASSQGAKGIKDSSGANVLTF
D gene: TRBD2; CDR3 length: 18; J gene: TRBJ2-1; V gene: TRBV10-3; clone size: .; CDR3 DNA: TGTGCCATCAGTAACTCCGGACTAGCGGGGGAACCTTACAATGAGCAGTTCTTC; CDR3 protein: CAISNSGLAGEPYNEQFF
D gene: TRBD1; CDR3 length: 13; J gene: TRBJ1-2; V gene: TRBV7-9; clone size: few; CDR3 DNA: TGTGCCAGCAGCTTACCCGGACAGGCTGGCTACACCTTC; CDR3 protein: CASSLPGQAGYTF
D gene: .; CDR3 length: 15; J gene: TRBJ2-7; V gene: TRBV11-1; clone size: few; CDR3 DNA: TGTGCCAGCAGCGGGGGAAGGGACCCTAACTACGAGCAGTACTTC; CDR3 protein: CASSGGRDPNYEQYF
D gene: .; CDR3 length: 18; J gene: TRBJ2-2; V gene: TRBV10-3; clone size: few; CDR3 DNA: TGTGCCATCAGTGAGTCGGAAGCCTTGCGATCGAACACCGGGGAGCTGTTTTTT; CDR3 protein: CAISESEALRSNTGELFF
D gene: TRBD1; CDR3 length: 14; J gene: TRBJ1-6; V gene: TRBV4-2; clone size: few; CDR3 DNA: TGTGCCAGCAGCCGGGACAGGGATAATTCACCCCTCCACTTT; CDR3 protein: CASSRDRDNSPLHF
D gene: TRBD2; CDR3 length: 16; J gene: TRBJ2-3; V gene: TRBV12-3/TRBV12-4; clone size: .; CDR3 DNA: TGTGCCAGCAGCGGACTAGCGGGGGGTGCCCCAGATACGCAGTATTTT; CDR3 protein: CASSGLAGGAPDTQYF